The present entry profiles one TCR beta chain with its context. The sample belongs to a study of CD8 T cells in Susac syndrome. The CDR3 is 12 amino acids. The germline gives CDR1 SQVTM, CDR2 ANQGSEA. After removal of 8 bases from V and 5 bases from J, the junction contained 7 bases not matched to a gene. When the RNA was reverse transcribed, random hexamers were used with an input of about 0.5 to 1 ug. TCRdb analysed the immunoSEQ multiplex PCR reads with MiXCR anew, one entry per CDR3 protein. The sample has about 200,000 distinct CDR3 sequences; 90% to 95% are singletons. Negative magnetic isolation gave CD8+ and CD4+ cells; FACS enriched CD8+ TEMRA.

V is TRBV29-1 and J is TRBJ2-3; 7 positions agree with TRBD2. Sequenced sample: CD4+ T cells from PBMCs. This clonotype originated in a human donor in good health. In DNA form, the CDR3 reads TGCAGCCTGGGGAGGGGAAGAGATACGCAGTATTTT. Its protein is CSLGRGRDTQYF.